Listed below are T cell receptor beta chains from one sample, sequenced in a study of blood T cell repertoires in COVID-19. The repertoire was sequenced with immunoSEQ multiplex PCR; TCRdb's copy has only in-frame clones and lacks some. This sample yields some 150,000 clones, of which 87% are seen a single time; around 1.6% belongs to the top ten. Sample: peripheral blood. These receptors were collected from a woman in her forties or fifties with acute or convalescent COVID-19. CDR3s include the opening cysteine and the closing phenylalanine or tryptophan.

V gene,CDR3 protein
TRBV6-5,CASSRTGTEAFF
TRBV19,CASSTPGQRDLYGYTF
TRBV19,CAGSDGGNSPLHF
TRBV6-6,CASRTGTGGRNTEAFF
TRBV10-2,CASSELGENTEAFF
TRBV9,CASSSGLAAYNEQFF
TRBV3-1/TRBV3-2,CASSPTSGGYEQYF
TRBV2,CASSIAGRTYNEQFF
TRBV3-1/TRBV3-2,CASSSSSGTGKVTEAFF
TRBV6-4,CASSVTDRNNEQFF
TRBV20-1,CSASSQLAGVLYLETQYF
TRBV6-5,CASTTQNQPQHF
TRBV5-6,CASSLAKPYEQYF
TRBV3-1/TRBV3-2,CASSRLPEYNEQFF
TRBV10-3,CAISESGFGYTF
TRBV30,CAQHTGWADTQYF
TRBV6-6,CASRQTSGSLDTQYF
TRBV19,CASSQGVRGEKLFF
TRBV11-2,CASSNGNSNQPQHF
TRBV7-9,CASSFGRANSPLHF
TRBV5-5,CASRTGQGQNTEAFF
TRBV13,CASSSEGSGELFF
TRBV6-2/TRBV6-3,CASSSGQTHSYNSPLHF
TRBV5-1,CASSPGGGDGEAFF
TRBV5-5,CASSSHTGTGVYEQYF
TRBV6-1,CASSEVGTSVGLAEGYTF
TRBV9,CASSVASGAENEQFF
TRBV6-2/TRBV6-3,CASSYPRTGVLNTEAFF
TRBV6-1,CASSEMKSTRWGYTF
TRBV7-9,CASSHSFMNTEAFF
TRBV4-3,CASSPQPGGYEQYF
TRBV28,CASSALGTENTEAFF
TRBV25-1,CATGVYDEQFF
TRBV7-8,CASSTNYGYTF
TRBV11-2,CASSFRGGAIYEQYF
TRBV7-2,CASSLSGGGYNEQFF
TRBV27,CASSLETGGEFF
TRBV9,CASSVGGPGYTF
TRBV2,CATTTGQGGIETQYF
TRBV7-9,CASSSVRDRTYEQYF
TRBV5-1,CASSLAVGGGQETQYF